A single sample is the source of the 25 T cell receptor beta chains below, sequenced in a study of T cell changes during pregnancy in multiple sclerosis. Assay: immunoSEQ multiplex PCR; the TCRdb copy retains only in-frame clones and omits some. The table lists more than 50,000 clones, around 94% of them singletons. Sequenced here: CD8+ T cells from peripheral blood mononuclear cells, sampled after pregnancy. The receptors stem from a female donor with multiple sclerosis, enrolled in a pregnancy study.

This clone was detected only once. The chain uses TRBV11-3 and TRBJ2-2; TRBD1 is a possible D gene (6 bases). V gave up 4 bases and J gave up 7 bases, with 10 bases separating them. The CDR3 contains 13 residues. Germline V lookup: CDR1 SGHNT, CDR2 YENEEA. CDR3 protein: CASSSRGHGELFF. The CDR3 DNA follows: TGTGCCAGCAGCTCCAGGGGTCACGGGGAGCTGTTTTTT.

The chain is built from TRBV5-7 and TRBJ1-1, with 10 bases that match TRBD1. TRBV5-7 carries the ORF label, with uncertain function. The CDR3 extends over 17 amino acids. V shed 0 bases and J 0 bases; nucleotides not matched to a gene: 5. The CDR3 is CASSLGRDRGMNTEAFF. CDR3 in DNA: TGTGCCAGCAGCTTGGGCCGGGACAGGGGTATGAACACTGAAGCTTTCTTT.

This clone was seen ten or more times. J is TRBJ2-7 and V is TRBV7-9, with 10 bases lining up with TRBD2. Germline V gene lookup returns CDR1 SEHNR and CDR2 FQNEAQ (reference sequence). The CDR3 has 14 amino acids. With 4 bases clipped from V and 6 bases from J, the junction kept 6 bases outside the gene matches. The CDR3 protein is CASSSPGLASEQYF. In DNA form, the CDR3 reads TGTGCCAGCAGCTCCCCGGGACTAGCGAGCGAGCAGTACTTC.

V gene TRBV6-5 combines with J gene TRBJ1-1, with a possible D match to TRBD1 (6 bases). This CDR3 comprises 15 residues. Per the germline V gene, CDR1 is MNHEY and CDR2 is SVGAGI. V gave up 7 bases and J gave up 4 bases, with 19 bases separating them. For the CDR3, the DNA is TGTGCCAGCATCCCCCGGGGGGCGGGGGGCACTGAAGCTTTCTTT. It translates to CASIPRGAGGTEAFF.

The rearrangement joins TRBV11-1 to TRBJ2-7, with 9 positions matching TRBD1. This CDR3 is built from 13 residues. The germline gives CDR1 SGHAT, CDR2 FQDESV (reference sequence). Losses at the gene ends were 8 bases for V and 3 bases for J; bases not matched to a gene: 5. CDR3 sequence reads: CASGPGQGYEQYF. The CDR3 DNA reads as TGTGCCAGCGGACCGGGACAGGGCTACGAGCAGTACTTC.

This chain joins TRBV4-2 and TRBJ2-7; perhaps TRBD2 as D (5 bases). The V gene's germline CDR1 is LGHNA and CDR2 YNFKEQ. Trimming took 2 bases from V and 1 from J, leaving 9 bases between them. This CDR3 has 14 amino acids. The CDR3 here is CASSQLTSSYEQYF. DNA for the CDR3: TGTGCCAGCAGCCAACTTACTAGTTCCTACGAGCAGTACTTC.

V is TRBV7-9 and J is TRBJ2-3; tentatively, D is TRBD1 (6 bases). Germline-derived CDR1 and CDR2 are SEHNR and FQNEAQ (reference sequence). The CDR3 is 14 amino acids. Trimming removed 5 bases from V and 3 bases from J, with 12 bases in between. The CDR3 sequence: CASSPRTETDTQYF. Written as DNA, the CDR3 is TGTGCCAGCAGCCCTAGGACAGAGACAGATACGCAGTATTTT.

V usage is TRBV7-6 and J usage is TRBJ2-3; 10 bases agree with TRBD2. With 5 bases clipped from V and 5 bases from J, the junction kept 10 bases outside the gene matches. Germline V gives CDR1 SGHVS, CDR2 FNYEAQ. The CDR3 covers 16 residues. CDR3 sequence reads: CASSRPSGRMEDTQYF. The CDR3 DNA is TGTGCCAGCAGCCGACCTAGCGGGAGAATGGAAGATACGCAGTATTTT.

This clone is a singleton in its sample. The V call is TRBV28, the J call TRBJ1-1; 8 bases match TRBD1. The germline V gene has CDR1 MDHEN and CDR2 SYDVKM. The CDR3 length is 15 residues. J was trimmed by 4 bases and V by 2 bases; bases with no gene match: 6. The CDR3 sequence is CASSLPGQVATEAFF. The CDR3 DNA follows: TGTGCCAGCAGTTTACCGGGACAGGTGGCCACTGAAGCTTTCTTT.

This rearrangement joins TRBV11-3 to TRBJ2-2; the match to TRBD2 covers 14 bases. This CDR3 is 17 amino acids long. Germline V gives CDR1 SGHNT, CDR2 YENEEA. With 6 bases clipped from V and 4 bases from J, the junction kept 7 bases outside the gene matches. The CDR3 protein is CASSWGLAGVSTGELFF. The DNA of the CDR3 is TGTGCCAGCAGTTGGGGACTAGCGGGAGTCAGCACCGGGGAGCTGTTTTTT.

The rearrangement links TRBV29-1 to TRBJ2-3, with TRBD2 matching over 8 bases. Germline values: CDR1 SQVTM, CDR2 ANQGSEA. With V trimmed by 4 bases and J by 5 bases, 8 bases remained unmatched. The CDR3 spans 14 residues. The CDR3 sequence: CSVVPAGAGDTQYF. In DNA form, the CDR3 reads TGCAGCGTTGTCCCAGCGGGAGCGGGAGATACGCAGTATTTT.

The rearrangement uses TRBV7-8 and TRBJ2-7, with 9 bases lining up with TRBD2. This CDR3 spans 17 amino acids. Trimming at V came to 5 bases and at J to 1 base, leaving 12 bases not matched to a gene. Germline V gives CDR1 SGHVS, CDR2 FQNEAQ. The CDR3 nucleotides are TGTGCCAGCAGCCTCAATATAGGGACTAGCAGTTCCTACGAGCAGTACTTC. As protein: CASSLNIGTSSSYEQYF.

V is TRBV29-1 and J is TRBJ2-5; D is undetermined. Looked up from germline, CDR1 is SQVTM and CDR2 is ANQGSEA. With 6 bases removed from V and 2 bases from J, the gap between germline ends came to 4 bases. The CDR3 sequence is 10 residues long. The CDR3, as DNA: TGCAGCGTCTTACAAGAGACCCAGTACTTC. Its translation: CSVLQETQYF. The full variable domain, rest sourced from reference TRBV29-1 and TRBJ2-5, is SAVISQKPSRDICQRGTSLTIQCQVDSQVTMMFWYRQQPGQSLTLIATANQGSEATYESGFVIDKFPISRPNLTFSTLTVSNMSPEDSSIYLCSVLQETQYFGPGTRLLVL.

The V call is TRBV14, the J call TRBJ1-2; D unclear. In germline, CDR1 is SGHDN, CDR2 FVKESK. The CDR3 loop spans 14 amino acids. Deletions cut 0 bases from V and 2 bases from J, with 7 bases between. The CDR3 coding sequence is TGTGCCAGCAGCCAAGAGGGCGGGAACTATGGCTACACCTTC. Amino acid sequence: CASSQEGGNYGYTF.

The sample holds a few counts of this clone. The chain combines TRBV6-6 with TRBJ1-1, with D maybe TRBD1 (6 bases). The CDR3 extends over 14 amino acids. Germline CDR1 is MNHNY and CDR2 is SVGAGI (reference sequence). Trimming stripped 6 bases from V and 4 bases from J, with 15 bases between. The CDR3 DNA sequence: TGTGCCAGCAGCGACCGGGGAGGGGGCACTGAAGCTTTCTTT. Protein product: CASSDRGGGTEAFF.

The J gene is TRBJ2-7, the V gene TRBV19; 7 bases map to TRBD1. This CDR3 is built from 15 residues. After removal of 1 base from V and 3 bases from J, the junction contained 6 bases not matched to a gene. Germline-derived CDR1 and CDR2 are LNHDA and SQIVND (reference sequence). CDR3 coding DNA: TGTGCCAGTAGTATAGCCCCGGACAGGATCTACGAGCAGTACTTC. This codes for CASSIAPDRIYEQYF.

This clone was found once. J is TRBJ2-7 and V is TRBV28; D perhaps matches TRBD1 (5 bases). The germline V gene encodes CDR1 MDHEN and CDR2 SYDVKM. This CDR3 is 15 amino acids long. Deletions cut 3 bases from V and 0 bases from J, with 12 bases between. The CDR3 protein is CASSLLKGASYEQYF. CDR3 nucleotide sequence: TGTGCCAGCAGTTTGCTGAAAGGGGCCTCCTACGAGCAGTACTTC.

The chain uses TRBV2 and TRBJ2-3; tentatively, D is TRBD1 (5 bases). The V end was cut by 6 bases, the J end by 2 bases, with 18 bases between. The CDR3 covers 16 residues. Germline V gene sequence: CDR1 SNHLY, CDR2 FYNNEI. CDR3 nucleotide sequence: TGTGCCAGCAGCGAGACAGTTAAAGGGGTCACAGATACGCAGTATTTT. It encodes CASSETVKGVTDTQYF.

Only one count was recorded for this clone. The chain carries TRBV4-3 and TRBJ2-1; 15 nucleotides line up with TRBD2. V gave up 4 bases and J gave up 8 bases; unmatched junction bases: 6. The CDR3 has 16 residues. Germline values: CDR1 LGHNA, CDR2 YSLEER. This chain's CDR3 is CASSPTGLAGGDEQFF. Written as DNA, the CDR3 is TGCGCCAGCAGCCCGACCGGACTAGCGGGAGGGGATGAGCAGTTCTTC.

This chain joins TRBV27 and TRBJ2-7, with D possibly TRBD1 on 6 matching bases. The V gene lost 2 bases and the J gene lost 2 bases, with 10 bases spanning the gap. Per germline, CDR1 MNHEY and CDR2 SMNVEV (reference sequence). The CDR3 runs 14 residues. Here the CDR3 DNA reads TGTGCCAGCAGTTTAAGACAGGTCGCCTACGAGCAGTACTTC. It specifies CASSLRQVAYEQYF.

The chain links TRBV7-9 to TRBJ1-2; 8 bases are a match to TRBD1. CDR1 SEHNR and CDR2 FQNEAQ come from the germline V gene (reference sequence). The CDR3 covers 15 residues. Unmatched junction bases numbered 7, after V lost 4 bases and J lost 3 bases. The CDR3 DNA reads TGTGCCAGCAGCTGGACAGGGTTAGGATACTATGGCTACACCTTC. It specifies CASSWTGLGYYGYTF. Variable domain in full (rest from reference TRBV7-9 and TRBJ1-2): DTGVSQNPRHKITKRGQNVTFRCDPISEHNRLYWYRQTLGQGPEFLTYFQNEAQLEKSRLLSDRFSAERPKGSFSTLEIQRTEQGDSAMYLCASSWTGLGYYGYTFGSGTRLTVV.

J is TRBJ2-7 and V is TRBV5-5, with 10 bases that match TRBD2. The CDR3 is 15 residues long. Germline V lookup: CDR1 SGHKS, CDR2 YYEKEE (reference sequence). Trimming removed 2 bases from V and 3 bases from J; junction bases left unmatched: 5. The CDR3 loop reads CASSLGLAGDYEQYF. As DNA, the CDR3 is TGTGCCAGCAGCTTAGGCCTAGCGGGGGACTACGAGCAGTACTTC.

This clone was recorded once. CDR3 sequence reads: CASSQDLGQGYEQYF. CDR3 DNA sequence: TGTGCCAGCAGCCAAGATTTAGGACAGGGCTACGAGCAGTACTTC. The chain joins TRBV4-2 to TRBJ2-7; the match to TRBD1 covers 8 bases. The CDR3 runs to 15 residues. The germline CDR1 and CDR2 sequences are LGHNA and YNFKEQ. Germline trimming cut 0 bases from V and 3 bases from J; bases unmatched to any gene: 4.

The chain couples TRBV27 to TRBJ1-2, with 7 bases aligning to TRBD1. The CDR3 is 13 amino acids. The germline gives CDR1 MNHEY, CDR2 SMNVEV (reference sequence). V was clipped by 6 bases and J by 8 bases; unmatched bases: 9. CDR3 nucleotide sequence: TGTGCCAGCAGCCTAGGGGGCTGGGGGGGCTACACCTTC. Translating gives CASSLGGWGGYTF.

This clone has more than one count but fewer than ten. The rearrangement joins TRBV7-2 to TRBJ1-4, with a weak D call TRBD1 (6 bases). V was pared by 3 bases and J by 8 bases, with 16 bases between. Germline-derived CDR1 and CDR2 are SGHTA and FQGNSA. CDR3 size: 15 residues. In DNA form, the CDR3 reads TGTGCCAGCAGCTTTTTACAGGGACGGAACGAAAAACTGTTTTTT. Protein product: CASSFLQGRNEKLFF.